Presented here are 9 T cell receptor beta chains from one specimen sequenced in a study of cytomegalovirus exposure and HLA in healthy donors. 60 Vbeta and 13 Jbeta primers were used in PCR. Data came from immunoSEQ multiplex PCR; TCRdb stores just in-frame clones and leaves some out. The sample consists of 180,000 or so clones, about 82% of them appearing once. Sequences were obtained from PBMCs. All receptors derive from a woman aged 30 to 39 in good health and CMV-seronegative.

V gene TRBV29-1 combines with J gene TRBJ1-1, with a weak D call TRBD1 (6 bases). V was trimmed by 8 bases and J by 0 bases, leaving 10 bases between them. The CDR3 runs to 12 residues. CDR1 is SQVTM and CDR2 is ANQGSEA in the germline V gene. The CDR3 nucleotides are TGCAGCACAGGACAGATGAACACTGAAGCTTTCTTT. It is translated as CSTGQMNTEAFF.

This clone has more than one count but fewer than ten. The CDR3 loop reads CASSGDRLNTEAFF. Here the CDR3 DNA reads TGCGCCAGCAGCGGGGACAGGTTGAACACTGAAGCTTTCTTT. This chain uses TRBV5-1 with TRBJ1-1; TRBD1 agrees at 8 bases. The CDR3 extends over 14 amino acids. The germline V gene encodes CDR1 SGHRS and CDR2 YFSETQ. Trimming removed 4 bases from V and 0 bases from J; junction bases left unmatched: 2.

The chain recombines TRBV6-7 with TRBJ1-2; 8 positions agree with TRBD1. TRBV6-7 is an open reading frame, and its role is uncertain. This CDR3 has 14 amino acids. The V gene end was trimmed by 7 bases and the J gene end by 1 base; junction bases not matched to a gene: 5. CDR3 amino acids: CASIQDRDNYGYTF. CDR3 DNA sequence: TGTGCCAGCATCCAGGACAGGGATAACTATGGCTACACCTTC.

The genes are TRBV2 and TRBJ1-2; 8 bases are a match to TRBD1. V lost 6 bases to trimming and J lost 4 bases; unmatched junction nucleotides: 7. The CDR3 consists of 14 residues. The germline CDR1 and CDR2 sequences are SNHLY and FYNNEI. CDR3 DNA sequence: TGTGCCAGCAGCGTCTCAGGGGGCCGCTATGGCTACACCTTC. Protein product: CASSVSGGRYGYTF.

The V call is TRBV7-8, the J call TRBJ1-2, with TRBD1 as a possible D gene (5 bases). The length of the CDR3 is 16 residues. V was trimmed by 1 base and J by 0 bases, leaving 12 bases between them. Germline assignment: CDR1 SGHVS and CDR2 FQNEAQ. The CDR3 loop reads CASSLGQTGTNYGYTF. The CDR3 region has the DNA TGTGCCAGCAGCTTAGGCCAAACAGGAACTAACTATGGCTACACCTTC.

This chain uses TRBV4-3 with TRBJ2-7, with 11 bases that match TRBD1. The CDR3 runs to 15 residues. V lost 3 bases and J lost 4; bases outside the gene matches: 5. The V gene's germline CDR1 is LGHNA and CDR2 YSLEER. DNA of the CDR3: TGCGCCAGCAGCCAGGACAGGGGGCTGTCATACGAGCAGTACTTC. Translated: CASSQDRGLSYEQYF.

V and J are TRBV10-2 and TRBJ1-2; TRBD1 aligns across 9 bases. This CDR3 has 14 amino acids. Germline V CDR1 and CDR2: WSHSY, SAAADI. Trimming took 5 bases from V and 4 from J; bases not matched to a gene: 5. DNA for the CDR3: TGCGCCAGCAGTCCGGGACAGGGTCCCTATGGCTACACCTTC. This translates into CASSPGQGPYGYTF.

The chain uses TRBV29-1 and TRBJ1-1; D is possibly TRBD1 (5 bases). The V gene lost 3 bases and the J gene lost 1 base, with 9 bases spanning the gap. CDR1 is SQVTM and CDR2 is ANQGSEA in the germline V gene. This CDR3 spans 13 amino acids. CDR3 in amino acids: CSVDQGKNTEAFF. CDR3 coding DNA: TGCAGCGTTGATCAGGGAAAGAACACTGAAGCTTTCTTT.

The chain is built from TRBV4-3 and TRBJ2-3; possible D gene TRBD1, 5 bases. Trimming removed 3 bases from V and 4 bases from J, with 11 bases in between. Germline CDR1 is LGHNA and CDR2 is YSLEER. CDR3 length equals 14 residues. DNA for the CDR3: TGCGCCAGCAGCCAGGACAACGTGGCAGATACGCAGTATTTT. This codes for CASSQDNVADTQYF.